The rows below give T cell receptor beta chains drawn from one sample of a study of cytomegalovirus exposure and HLA in healthy donors. This table comes from immunoSEQ multiplex PCR, and its TCRdb copy is limited to in-frame clones, with some not included. The repertoire holds roughly 190,000 clones, with 80% to 85% as singletons. The sample consisted of PBMCs. Every receptor here comes from a woman aged 18-29 years in good health and CMV-seronegative. Both conserved end residues are part of each CDR3. D genes are given only for firm matches. Clone size is given for some rows only: seen once, a few or many times, or a class if the clone is expanded.

NA,once,TRBJ2-5,TRBV19,CASSNQGQETQYF,TGTGCCAGTAGTAACCAGGGCCAAGAGACCCAGTACTTC
NA,NA,TRBJ2-7,TRBV29-1,CSVGLGGGTTYEQYF,TGCAGCGTTGGGTTGGGGGGGGGCACCACCTACGAGCAGTACTTC
NA,NA,TRBJ1-1,TRBV6-5,CASSYTGTMNTEAFF,TGTGCCAGCAGTTACACAGGGACGATGAACACTGAAGCTTTCTTT
NA,NA,TRBJ2-7,TRBV2,CASSEAASLAEQYF,TGTGCCAGCAGTGAGGCAGCTAGTCTTGCCGAGCAGTACTTC
NA,NA,TRBJ1-4,TRBV5-5,CASRPTGIEKLFF,TGTGCCAGCAGGCCTACAGGGATTGAAAAACTGTTTTTT
NA,NA,TRBJ2-5,TRBV2,CATFGGSGYQETQYF,TGTGCCACCTTTGGAGGGAGCGGATACCAAGAGACCCAGTACTTC
TRBD2,NA,TRBJ2-5,TRBV7-3,CASSPGLAGLETQYF,TGTGCCAGCAGCCCGGGACTAGCGGGACTAGAGACCCAGTACTTC
NA,NA,TRBJ2-7,TRBV5-1,CASSSGGDAYEQYF,TGCGCCAGCAGTTCTGGGGGCGACGCCTACGAGCAGTACTTC
NA,NA,TRBJ2-7,TRBV4-2,CASSQARDAAYEQYF,TGTGCCAGCAGCCAAGCTCGGGATGCCGCCTACGAGCAGTACTTC
NA,once,TRBJ2-7,TRBV5-5,CASRLQTGTEQYF,TGTGCCAGCAGACTTCAAACAGGGACCGAGCAGTACTTC
NA,NA,TRBJ1-2,TRBV19,CASSENAGALRGYTF,TGTGCCAGTAGTGAAAATGCGGGGGCCCTGCGGGGCTACACCTTC
TRBD1,once,TRBJ2-7,TRBV2,CASTVDKQGNSYEQYF,TGTGCCAGCACCGTAGATAAACAGGGGAATTCCTACGAGCAGTACTTC
NA,NA,TRBJ1-5,TRBV19,CASSVYGTPNQPQHF,TGTGCCAGTAGTGTCTACGGGACACCCAATCAGCCCCAGCATTTT
NA,NA,TRBJ2-3,TRBV19,CASSIFTVGTDTQYF,TGTGCCAGTAGTATATTTACAGTTGGCACAGATACGCAGTATTTT
TRBD1,NA,TRBJ2-2,TRBV27,CASSSWTGVNTGELFF,TGTGCCAGCAGTTCCTGGACAGGGGTAAACACCGGGGAGCTGTTTTTT
NA,NA,TRBJ2-1,TRBV6-1,CASSEDKRSSGYNEQFF,TGTGCCAGCAGTGAAGACAAGAGGAGCAGTGGGTACAATGAGCAGTTCTTC
NA,once,TRBJ2-5,TRBV2,CASSGGSGETQYF,TGTGCCAGCAGTGGAGGGAGTGGGGAGACCCAGTACTTC
NA,NA,TRBJ2-6,TRBV7-6,CASSLDTGSGANVLTF,TGTGCCAGCAGCTTAGATACAGGTTCTGGGGCCAACGTCCTGACTTTC
TRBD2,once,TRBJ2-3,TRBV29-1,CSLRTSSPSDTQYF,TGCAGCCTCAGGACTAGCTCTCCCTCAGATACGCAGTATTTT
NA,NA,TRBJ1-1,TRBV5-1,CASSGGGVSEAFF,TGCGCCAGCAGCGGTGGCGGGGTTAGTGAAGCTTTCTTT
NA,few,TRBJ2-7,TRBV6-1,CASTGQPAYEQYF,TGTGCCAGCACCGGACAGCCTGCCTACGAGCAGTACTTC
TRBD1,NA,TRBJ1-3,TRBV5-1,CASSGTVSGNTIYF,TGCGCCAGCAGCGGGACAGTCTCTGGAAACACCATATATTTT
NA,NA,TRBJ2-3,TRBV7-9,CASSTIRGDTQYF,TGTGCCAGCAGCACCATAAGGGGAGATACGCAGTATTTT
TRBD1,NA,TRBJ1-1,TRBV5-6,CASSADRDTEAFF,TGTGCCAGCAGCGCCGACAGGGACACTGAAGCTTTCTTT
TRBD1,NA,TRBJ2-7,TRBV19,CASSIARGPYEQYF,TGTGCCAGTAGTATTGCCAGGGGGCCGTACGAGCAGTACTTC
NA,NA,TRBJ2-5,TRBV6-5,CASSSTTGVQETQYF,TGTGCCAGCAGTTCAACAACGGGAGTACAAGAGACCCAGTACTTC
TRBD1,few,TRBJ1-1,TRBV6-1,CASRGQGGIEAFF,TGTGCCAGCAGAGGACAGGGGGGGATTGAAGCTTTCTTT